This T cell receptor beta chain was documented in a study of T-cell memory formation after mild COVID-19. Study details: Largely donor-specific sequence clusters came from a couple of donors.

TCRdb reanalysed the 5' RACE reads using MiXCR and keeps one entry per CDR3 protein. The sample consists of a few hundred thousand distinct CDR3 sequences, approximately 25% of them appearing once. General study results and limits: Prior to infection, memory already included some responding clones, suggesting cross-reactive memory joined.

The CDR3 loop spans 16 amino acids. The germline gives CDR1 DFQATT, CDR2 SNEGSKA (reference sequence). With 6 bases removed from V and 0 bases from J, the gap between germline ends came to 18 bases. In its sample, this clonotype was seen a few times. What it recognizes is unknown. The chain links TRBV20-1 to TRBJ2-1; the D gene could be TRBD1 or TRBD2 (5 bases each). The sample consisted of PBMCs or a T cell subset sorted from them (not recorded which). The sequence was collected from an adult woman who had mild COVID-19 (a few samples of this study predate the infection). Cell type and time point are not known. In DNA, the CDR3 is TGCAGTGCACGACCGGGACGGGGAAGCTCCTACAATGAGCAGTTCTTC. Translated: CSARPGRGSSYNEQFF.